The 9 T cell receptor beta chains presented below share a single source sample, sequenced in a study of identical twins. One entry per CDR3 protein, called by TCRdb with MiXCR from the 5' RACE reads. Here the sample spans roughly 720,000 distinct CDR3 sequences, around a sixth being singletons. These data also formed part of another study, on T cells expressing NK-cell markers.

Sample: PBMCs. The receptors were sampled from a woman aged 18-29 years in good health.

A few counts support this clonotype. The V call is TRBV13, the J call TRBJ2-1; TRBD1 might be the D (6 bases). Deletions cut 5 bases from V and 0 bases from J, with 17 bases between. This CDR3 contains 17 residues. Germline lookup yields CDR1 PRHDT and CDR2 FYEKMQ (reference sequence). The CDR3 DNA reads as TGTGCCAGCAGCGCAGCAGGGGTCGACAGCTCCTACAATGAGCAGTTCTTC. Translated, it gives CASSAAGVDSSYNEQFF.

The V gene is TRBV20-1, the J gene TRBJ2-7; D is ambiguous. V shed 6 bases and J shed 5 bases, with 17 bases lying between them. Germline-derived CDR1 and CDR2 are DFQATT and SNEGSKA (reference sequence). The length of the CDR3 is 13 residues. In DNA, the CDR3 is TGCAGTGCGGTGCTAGACGCTGGCGACGAGCAGTACTTC. Its protein is CSAVLDAGDEQYF.

The J gene is TRBJ2-5, the V gene TRBV27, with TRBD1 matching 10 bases. The V and J ends lost 5 bases and 7 bases, in that order; junction bases with no gene match: 10. Germline CDR1 MNHEY, CDR2 SMNVEV (reference sequence). CDR3 length equals 15 residues. The CDR3 DNA follows: TGTGCCAGCAGTCCCGCCGGGACAGGGGATCGGACCCAGTACTTC. Its protein is CASSPAGTGDRTQYF.

In its sample, this clonotype was seen a few times. The chain links TRBV7-6 to TRBJ2-2; D ambiguous. This CDR3 is built from 13 residues. V was pared by 6 bases and J by 6 bases, with 11 bases between. CDR1 is SGHVS and CDR2 is FNYEAQ in the germline V gene. The chain's CDR3 is CASSSLESGELFF. The CDR3 DNA reads as TGTGCCAGCAGTTCCCTAGAGTCCGGGGAGCTGTTTTTT.

The V and J genes are TRBV27 and TRBJ2-7, with 10 bases identical to TRBD2. V lost 2 bases, J lost 6 bases, and 10 bases stayed unmatched. Germline-derived CDR1 and CDR2 are MNHEY and SMNVEV (reference sequence). The CDR3 is 16 amino acids. CDR3 loop: CASSLARPSGSGEQYF. CDR3 in DNA: TGTGCCAGCAGTTTAGCCCGCCCTAGCGGGAGTGGCGAGCAGTACTTC.

The J gene is TRBJ2-2, the V gene TRBV6-5; D remains ambiguous. CDR1 is MNHEY and CDR2 is SVGAGI in the germline V gene. The length of the CDR3 is 14 residues. Trimming pared 0 bases from V and 1 base from J, leaving 3 bases between. The CDR3 loop is CASSYSRNTGELFF. CDR3 DNA sequence: TGTGCCAGCAGTTACTCGAGGAACACCGGGGAGCTGTTTTTT.

This clonotype was detected only a few times. The chain uses TRBV5-1 and TRBJ1-1; TRBD1 is a possible D gene (6 bases). The V end was cut by 0 bases, the J end by 11 bases, with 11 bases between. The CDR3 runs 12 residues. CDR1 and CDR2 (germline): SGHRS, YFSETQ. This CDR3 reads CASSLVGGPAFF. Written as DNA, the CDR3 is TGCGCCAGCAGCTTGGTAGGGGGGCCGGCTTTCTTT.

The chain combines TRBV20-1 with TRBJ2-5, with 7 bases identical to TRBD2. From germline, CDR1 is DFQATT and CDR2 SNEGSKA (reference sequence). With V trimmed by 3 bases and J by 5 bases, 12 bases remained unmatched. This CDR3 comprises 15 residues. The CDR3 loop is CSASREAGVGETQYF. The CDR3 region has the DNA TGCAGTGCTAGTAGGGAGGCGGGAGTCGGGGAGACCCAGTACTTC.

Only a few counts were recorded for this clonotype. This chain uses TRBV10-2 with TRBJ2-7, with 8 bases fitting TRBD2. V dropped 8 bases and J dropped 6; count of bases not matched to a gene: 15. The CDR3 totals 15 residues. CDR1 and CDR2 from the germline V gene are WSHSY and SAAADI. Here the CDR3 reads CASWTSRNPSGEQYF. CDR3 bases: TGCGCCAGCTGGACTAGCAGGAATCCTAGCGGCGAGCAGTACTTC.